This T cell receptor (beta chain) was profiled in a study of cytomegalovirus exposure and HLA in healthy donors. Study-wide results and limits: Despite most TCR sequences being rare, some public TCRs occurred in many donors. Diagnosis of cytomegalovirus status made by the classifier reportedly showed high specificity and sensitivity. Confirmation in vitro established that three CMV-associated chains were specific for CMV antigens. Researchers catalogued roughly 170 TCR beta chains as cytomegalovirus-associated.

For this clone: The antigen remains unidentified.

Produced via immunoSEQ multiplex PCR; TCRdb's table is partial and in-frame only. The sample carries some 130,000 clones, roughly 87% recorded once. Germline loops: CDR1 SEHNR, CDR2 FQNEAQ (reference sequence). This CDR3 has 18 amino acids. The junction had 17 bases not matched to a gene; V was cut back by 5 bases and J by 4 bases. The TCR was taken from a woman aged 18-29 years in good health and CMV-seronegative. The V call is TRBV7-9, the J call TRBJ1-2, with 9 positions matching TRBD1. What was sequenced was PBMCs. CDR3 loop: CASSQLPGQGSLAYGYTF. Written as DNA, the CDR3 is TGTGCCAGCAGCCAACTTCCGGGACAGGGAAGCCTCGCCTATGGCTACACCTTC.